This T cell receptor beta chain stems from a study of human T cells and chemical hapten exposure. Described time point: pre-sensitization, week 0. Specified treatment: therapeutic diphenylcyclopropenone sensitization with weekly scalp DPC. As concerns this clonotype: Antigen specificity is unknown.

TCRdb used MiXCR to reprocess the RACE reads, holding one entry per CDR3 protein. The table shows fewer than 350,000 distinct CDR3 sequences, with 7.5% to 9% occurring only once. CDR1 is MNHEY, CDR2 SVGAGI, per germline. The CDR3 spans 14 residues. V was pared by 8 bases and J by 0 bases, with 10 bases between. Study-level results: Sensitization with DPC brought no change to TCRs above 1 in 1000 in frequency.

The sample was whole blood, taken in connection with sensitization to the hapten diphenylcyclopropenone (DPC). The clonotype originates from a man aged 18 to 29 with alopecia areata. Some clones in this sample may be carry-over from other donors' samples. The genes are TRBV6-5 and TRBJ2-2; D is perhaps TRBD1 (6 bases). CDR3 amino acids: CASGQFTNTGELFF. The CDR3 nucleotides are TGTGCCAGCGGACAGTTTACGAACACCGGGGAGCTGTTTTTT.